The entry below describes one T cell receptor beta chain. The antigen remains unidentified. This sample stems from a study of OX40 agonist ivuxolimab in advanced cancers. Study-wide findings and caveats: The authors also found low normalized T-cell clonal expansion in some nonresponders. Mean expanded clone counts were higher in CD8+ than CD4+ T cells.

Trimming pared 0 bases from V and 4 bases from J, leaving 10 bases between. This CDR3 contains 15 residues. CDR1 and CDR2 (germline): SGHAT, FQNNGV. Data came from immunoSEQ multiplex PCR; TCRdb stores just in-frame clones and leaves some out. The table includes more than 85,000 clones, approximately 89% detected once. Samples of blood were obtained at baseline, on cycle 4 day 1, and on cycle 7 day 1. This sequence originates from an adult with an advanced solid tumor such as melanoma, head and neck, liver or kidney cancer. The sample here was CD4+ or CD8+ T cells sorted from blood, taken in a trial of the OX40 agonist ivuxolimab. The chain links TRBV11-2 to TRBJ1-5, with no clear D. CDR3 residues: CASSLESGRNQPQHF. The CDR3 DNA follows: TGTGCCAGCAGCTTAGAAAGTGGACGAAATCAGCCCCAGCATTTT.